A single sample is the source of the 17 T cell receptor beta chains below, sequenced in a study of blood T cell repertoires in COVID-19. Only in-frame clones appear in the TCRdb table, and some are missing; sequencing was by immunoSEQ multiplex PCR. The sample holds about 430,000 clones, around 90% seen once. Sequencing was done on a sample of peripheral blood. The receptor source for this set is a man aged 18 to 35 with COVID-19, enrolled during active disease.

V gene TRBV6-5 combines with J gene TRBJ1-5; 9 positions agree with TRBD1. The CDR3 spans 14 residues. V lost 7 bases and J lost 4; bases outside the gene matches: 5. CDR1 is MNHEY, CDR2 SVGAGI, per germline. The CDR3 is CASTLGTGNQPQHF. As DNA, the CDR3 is TGTGCCAGCACCTTAGGGACAGGGAATCAGCCCCAGCATTTT.

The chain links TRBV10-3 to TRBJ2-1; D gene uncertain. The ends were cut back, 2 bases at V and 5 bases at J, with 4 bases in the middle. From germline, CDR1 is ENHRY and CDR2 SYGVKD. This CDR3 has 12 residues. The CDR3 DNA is TGTGCCATCAGTGAGACTGACAATGAGCAGTTCTTC. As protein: CAISETDNEQFF.

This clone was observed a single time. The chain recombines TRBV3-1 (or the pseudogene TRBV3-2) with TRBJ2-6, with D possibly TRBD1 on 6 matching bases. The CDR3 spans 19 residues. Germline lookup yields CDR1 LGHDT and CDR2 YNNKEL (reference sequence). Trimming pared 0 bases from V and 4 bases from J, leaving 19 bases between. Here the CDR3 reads CASSQDPGTPGPGANVLTF. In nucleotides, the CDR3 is TGTGCCAGCAGCCAAGATCCTGGGACACCCGGACCGGGGGCCAACGTCCTGACTTTC.

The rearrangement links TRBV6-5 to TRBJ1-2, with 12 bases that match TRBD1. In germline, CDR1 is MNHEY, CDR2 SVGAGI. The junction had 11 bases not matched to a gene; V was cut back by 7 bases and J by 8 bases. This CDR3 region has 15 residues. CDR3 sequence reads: CASTKAGQGATGYTF. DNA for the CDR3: TGTGCCAGCACCAAGGCGGGACAGGGGGCGACGGGCTACACCTTC.

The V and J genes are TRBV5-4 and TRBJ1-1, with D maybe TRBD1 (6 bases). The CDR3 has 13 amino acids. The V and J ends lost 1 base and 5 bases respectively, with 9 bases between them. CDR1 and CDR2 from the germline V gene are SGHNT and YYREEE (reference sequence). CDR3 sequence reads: CASSLYRETEAFF. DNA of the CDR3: TGTGCCAGCAGCTTGTACAGGGAAACTGAAGCTTTCTTT.

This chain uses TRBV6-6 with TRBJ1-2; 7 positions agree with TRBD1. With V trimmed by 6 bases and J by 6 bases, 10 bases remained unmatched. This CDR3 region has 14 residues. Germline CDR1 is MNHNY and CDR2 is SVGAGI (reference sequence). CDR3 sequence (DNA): TGTGCCAGCAGACCTCCAAACAGGGGTGATGGCTACACCTTC. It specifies CASRPPNRGDGYTF.

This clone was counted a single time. CDR3 DNA sequence: TGTGCCAGCAGTGAAGAATGGAACAGCTATGGCTACACCTTC. Its protein product is CASSEEWNSYGYTF. V is TRBV2 and J is TRBJ1-2; D unclear. V lost 1 base, J lost 4 bases, and 10 bases lay in between. CDR1 is SNHLY and CDR2 is FYNNEI in the germline V gene. The CDR3 runs 14 residues.

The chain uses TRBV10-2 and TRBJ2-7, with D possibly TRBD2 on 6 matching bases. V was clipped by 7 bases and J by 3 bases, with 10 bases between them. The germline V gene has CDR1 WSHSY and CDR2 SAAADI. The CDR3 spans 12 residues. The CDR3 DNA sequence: TGCGCCAGCAAGGCGGGAAACTACGAGCAGTACTTC. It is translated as CASKAGNYEQYF.

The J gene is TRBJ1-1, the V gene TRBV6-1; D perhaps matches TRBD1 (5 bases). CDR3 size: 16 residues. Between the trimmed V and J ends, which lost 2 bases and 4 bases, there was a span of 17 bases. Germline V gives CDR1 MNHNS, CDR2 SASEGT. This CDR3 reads CASSEFFWEGTTEAFF. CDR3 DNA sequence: TGTGCCAGCAGTGAATTCTTTTGGGAGGGGACCACTGAAGCTTTCTTT.

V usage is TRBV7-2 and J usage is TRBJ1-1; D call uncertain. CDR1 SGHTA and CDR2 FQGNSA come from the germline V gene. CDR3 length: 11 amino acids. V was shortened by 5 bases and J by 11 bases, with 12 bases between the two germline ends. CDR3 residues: CASSPLAAAFF. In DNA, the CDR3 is TGTGCCAGCAGCCCACTTGCGGCGGCTTTCTTT.

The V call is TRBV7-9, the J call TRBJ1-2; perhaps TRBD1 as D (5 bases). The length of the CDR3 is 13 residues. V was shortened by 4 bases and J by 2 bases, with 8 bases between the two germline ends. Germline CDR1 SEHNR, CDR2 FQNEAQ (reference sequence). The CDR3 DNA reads TGTGCCAGCAGCTCGGACAAGAACTATGGCTACACCTTC. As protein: CASSSDKNYGYTF.

Written as DNA, the CDR3 is TGCAGCGGCTCAGGGGGCGCGGCAAATGAGCAGTTCTTC. Amino acid sequence: CSGSGGAANEQFF. The V call is TRBV29-1, the J call TRBJ2-1, with 8 bases that match TRBD1. The J segment lost 7 bases and the V segment lost 7 bases, leaving 9 bases of the junction unmatched. CDR3 length: 13 residues. Germline V CDR1 and CDR2: SQVTM, ANQGSEA.

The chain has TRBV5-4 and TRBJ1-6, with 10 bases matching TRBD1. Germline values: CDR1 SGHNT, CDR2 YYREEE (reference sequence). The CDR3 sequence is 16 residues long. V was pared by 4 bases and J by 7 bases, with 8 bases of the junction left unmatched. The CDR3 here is CASSRDGGQGNSPLHF. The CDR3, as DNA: TGTGCCAGCAGCCGTGATGGGGGACAGGGGAATTCACCCCTCCACTTT.

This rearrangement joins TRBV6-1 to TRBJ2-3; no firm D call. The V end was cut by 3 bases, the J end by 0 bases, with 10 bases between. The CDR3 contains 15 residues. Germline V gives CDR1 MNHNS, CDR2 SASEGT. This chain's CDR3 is CASSEKTPSTDTQYF. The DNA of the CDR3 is TGTGCCAGCAGTGAGAAGACACCTAGCACAGATACGCAGTATTTT.

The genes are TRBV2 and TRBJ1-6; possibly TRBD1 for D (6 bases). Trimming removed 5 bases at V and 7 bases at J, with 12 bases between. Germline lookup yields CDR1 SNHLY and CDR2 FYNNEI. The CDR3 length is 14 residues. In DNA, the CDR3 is TGTGCCAGCAGTCTACAGGGTATCAATTCACCCCTCCACTTT. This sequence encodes CASSLQGINSPLHF.

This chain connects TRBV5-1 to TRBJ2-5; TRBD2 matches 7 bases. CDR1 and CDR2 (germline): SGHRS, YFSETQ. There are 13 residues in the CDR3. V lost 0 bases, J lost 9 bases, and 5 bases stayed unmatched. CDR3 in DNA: TGCGCCAGCAGCTTGGACTGGGGGGGGTCCCAGTACTTC. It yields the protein CASSLDWGGSQYF. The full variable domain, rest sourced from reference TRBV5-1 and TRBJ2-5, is KAGVTQTPRYLIKTRGQQVTLSCSPISGHRSVSWYQQTPGQGLQFLFEYFSETQRNKGNFPGRFSGRQFSNSRSEMNVSTLELGDSALYLCASSLDWGGSQYFGPGTRLLVL.

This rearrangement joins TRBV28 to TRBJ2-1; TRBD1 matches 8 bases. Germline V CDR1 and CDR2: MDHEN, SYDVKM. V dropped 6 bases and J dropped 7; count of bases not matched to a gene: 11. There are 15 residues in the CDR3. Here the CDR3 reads CASRLRDRLKNEQFF. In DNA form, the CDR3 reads TGTGCCAGCAGGTTGAGGGACAGGCTAAAGAATGAGCAGTTCTTC.